Below are 26 T cell receptor beta chains sequenced from a single sample in a study of a mutant IDH1 vaccine in newly diagnosed glioma. Repertoires were generated with immunoSEQ multiplex PCR, while TCRdb's copy carries only in-frame clones and drops some. Seen here are about 54,000 clones, 70% to 90% observed once, and the top ten hold roughly 19%. This sample's time point: baseline, week 1 (first vaccination visit). Treatment here: pre-vaccination baseline after standard-of-care therapy. Sequenced here: PBMCs, sampled from a glioma patient treated with radiotherapy, temozolomide or both. Source of these receptors: a man younger than 30 with glioma.

The table lists this clone with a few counts. The chain has TRBV30 and TRBJ2-2, with D possibly called TRBD1 or TRBD2 (5 bases each). Per the germline V gene, CDR1 is GTSNPN and CDR2 is SVGIG (reference sequence). This CDR3 has 13 amino acids. Trimming removed 5 bases from V and 1 base from J, with 8 bases in between. The chain's CDR3 is CAWGTVNTGELFF. In nucleotides, the CDR3 is TGTGCCTGGGGGACGGTGAACACCGGGGAGCTGTTTTTT. The full variable domain, with the rest looked up from reference TRBV30 and TRBJ2-2, is SQTIHQWPATLVQPVGSPLSLECTVEGTSNPNLYWYRQAAGRGLQLLFYSVGIGQISSEVPQNLSASRPQDRQFILSSKKLLLSDSGFYLCAWGTVNTGELFFGEGSRLTVL.

The rearrangement joins TRBV7-2 to TRBJ2-1, with 10 bases aligning to TRBD2. The ends lost 5 bases at V and 6 bases at J; junction bases unmatched: 10. The CDR3 has 16 residues. In germline, CDR1 is SGHTA, CDR2 FQGNSA. The CDR3 DNA reads TGTGCCAGCAGCCCCAGGAGCGGGAGGGCCCCCAATGAGCAGTTCTTC. It specifies CASSPRSGRAPNEQFF.

The chain links TRBV5-4 to TRBJ1-1, with 8 bases fitting TRBD1. The CDR3 loop spans 13 amino acids. The J segment lost 7 bases and the V segment lost 5 bases, leaving 7 bases of the junction unmatched. In germline, CDR1 is SGHNT, CDR2 YYREEE (reference sequence). The CDR3 nucleotides read TGTGCCAGCAGTTTTTTCGACAGGGGTGAAGCTTTCTTT. It translates to CASSFFDRGEAFF.

This clone was seen once. V is TRBV27 and J is TRBJ2-7; 10 bases agree with TRBD2. V shed 0 bases, J shed 4 bases, and the junction held 12 bases outside the gene matches. The CDR3 length is 18 residues. The V gene's germline CDR1 is MNHEY and CDR2 SMNVEV (reference sequence). The CDR3 DNA sequence: TGTGCCAGCAGTTTATCGATAAGCGGACTAGCGGTAAGATACGAGCAGTACTTC. Amino acids: CASSLSISGLAVRYEQYF.

The chain uses TRBV2 and TRBJ2-1; 10 nucleotides agree with TRBD2. CDR1 is SNHLY and CDR2 is FYNNEI in the germline V gene. The ends lost 8 bases at V and 10 bases at J; junction bases unmatched: 8. CDR3 length: 13 amino acids. The CDR3 sequence: CASRLAGLGEQFF. The CDR3, as DNA: TGTGCCAGCCGACTAGCGGGCTTGGGGGAGCAGTTCTTC.

The chain carries TRBV5-5 and TRBJ1-1; TRBD1 might be the D (5 bases). Trimming cost V 3 bases and J 6 bases, with 9 bases left between them. The CDR3 spans 12 residues. From germline, CDR1 is SGHKS and CDR2 YYEKEE (reference sequence). CDR3 sequence (DNA): TGTGCCAGCAGCTCGCAGGGCGCTGAAGCTTTCTTT. This sequence encodes CASSSQGAEAFF.

The J gene is TRBJ1-6, the V gene TRBV27; unclear D gene. V lost 5 bases to trimming and J lost 6 bases, with 14 bases between them. This CDR3 is built from 15 residues. Germline CDR1 reads MNHEY; CDR2 reads SMNVEV (reference sequence). CDR3 sequence reads: CASSLFEGSNSPLHF. Written as DNA, the CDR3 is TGTGCCAGCAGTCTCTTCGAGGGTTCTAATTCACCCCTCCACTTT.

The rearrangement links TRBV9 to TRBJ2-2, with D tentatively TRBD1 (7 bases). Trimming stripped 3 bases from V and 1 base from J, with 13 bases between. The CDR3 has 16 amino acids. CDR1 and CDR2 (germline): SGDLS, YYNGEE. The chain's CDR3 is CASSGYRGGNTGELFF. The CDR3 DNA reads TGTGCCAGCAGCGGATACAGGGGAGGGAACACCGGGGAGCTGTTTTTT.

The chain joins TRBV2 to TRBJ1-5; 7 positions agree with TRBD1. CDR1 and CDR2 from the germline V gene are SNHLY and FYNNEI. The trim removed 5 bases at V and 6 bases at J, leaving 7 bases unmatched. This CDR3 has 14 amino acids. CDR3 nucleotides: TGTGCCAGCAGTCGACAGGGATCCACTCAGCCCCAGCATTTT. This encodes CASSRQGSTQPQHF.

This chain links TRBV2 with TRBJ1-6; the D gene is possibly TRBD1 (5 bases). The germline V gene encodes CDR1 SNHLY and CDR2 FYNNEI. Trimming left V 7 bases short and J 5 bases short, with 18 bases between. This CDR3 has 16 residues. The CDR3 protein is CASTLGVFRNNSPLHF. The CDR3 DNA reads TGTGCCAGCACCCTGGGGGTGTTCCGCAATAATTCACCCCTCCACTTT. The full variable domain, rest sourced from reference TRBV2 and TRBJ1-6, is EPEVTQTPSHQVTQMGQEVILRCVPISNHLYFYWYRQILGQKVEFLVSFYNNEISEKSEIFDDQFSVERPDGSNFTLKIRSTKLEDSAMYFCASTLGVFRNNSPLHFGNGTRLTVT.

The genes are TRBV5-6 and TRBJ2-7; TRBD1 aligns across 7 bases. This CDR3 comprises 14 residues. The junction had 3 bases not matched to a gene; V was cut back by 1 base and J by 2 bases. Germline V lookup: CDR1 SGHDT, CDR2 YYEEEE. CDR3 loop: CASSLRQGTYEQYF. The CDR3 DNA is TGTGCCAGCAGCTTGCGACAGGGCACCTACGAGCAGTACTTC. The full variable domain, in which reference TRBV5-6 and TRBJ2-7 provide the parts outside the CDR3, is DAGVTQSPTHLIKTRGQQVTLRCSPKSGHDTVSWYQQALGQGPQFIFQYYEEEERQRGNFPDRFSGHQFPNYSSELNVNALLLGDSALYLCASSLRQGTYEQYFGPGTRLTVT.

The V gene is TRBV12-5, the J gene TRBJ2-1; D call uncertain. Germline loops: CDR1 LGHNT, CDR2 FRNRAP. V was clipped by 2 bases and J by 6 bases, with 8 bases between them. The CDR3 is 13 residues long. The CDR3 protein is CASGLMQLNEQFF. CDR3 sequence (DNA): TGTGCTAGTGGTTTGATGCAGCTCAATGAGCAGTTCTTC.

The V gene is TRBV4-3, the J gene TRBJ1-4; possible D gene TRBD1, 6 bases. Germline loops: CDR1 LGHNA, CDR2 YSLEER. This CDR3 comprises 13 residues. The V end lost 6 bases, the J end lost 5 bases, and 10 bases lay between the germline ends. The CDR3 is CASSPGTNEKLFF. For the CDR3, the DNA is TGCGCCAGCAGTCCCGGGACAAATGAAAAACTGTTTTTT.

The chain links TRBV18 to TRBJ2-1; 12 nucleotides line up with TRBD1. Germline values: CDR1 KGHSH, CDR2 LQKENI. The CDR3 has 17 residues. With V trimmed by 3 bases and J by 7 bases, 10 bases remained unmatched. CDR3 sequence reads: CASSPVAGTGGRNEQFF. The CDR3 DNA reads TGTGCCAGCTCACCGGTAGCTGGGACAGGGGGCAGGAATGAGCAGTTCTTC.

V is TRBV2 and J is TRBJ2-7, with a tentative D call TRBD1 (5 bases). The germline V gene has CDR1 SNHLY and CDR2 FYNNEI. Trimming removed 3 bases at V and 2 bases at J, with 11 bases between. This CDR3 is 14 amino acids long. CDR3 bases: TGTGCCAGCAGTGACAAGGGGTTCCCCTACGAGCAGTACTTC. It translates to CASSDKGFPYEQYF.

The chain recombines TRBV2 with TRBJ1-2; 7 positions agree with TRBD1. The CDR3 has 13 amino acids. Germline assignment: CDR1 SNHLY and CDR2 FYNNEI. V shed 8 bases and J 3 bases; nucleotides not matched to a gene: 6. The CDR3 region is CASGRTGYYGYTF. The CDR3 DNA reads as TGTGCCAGCGGGCGGACAGGTTACTATGGCTACACCTTC.

The chain recombines TRBV19 with TRBJ1-2, with D unclear. Germline V gene lookup returns CDR1 LNHDA and CDR2 SQIVND (reference sequence). Between the trimmed V and J ends, which lost 3 bases and 4 bases, there was a span of 15 bases. The CDR3 is 15 amino acids. This chain's CDR3 is CASSIDFDGLYGYTF. CDR3 coding DNA: TGTGCCAGTAGTATTGATTTTGACGGCCTCTATGGCTACACCTTC.

The chain combines TRBV10-2 with TRBJ1-1, with 7 bases identical to TRBD1. The germline V gene has CDR1 WSHSY and CDR2 SAAADI. V shed 4 bases, J shed 4 bases, and the junction held 12 bases outside the gene matches. The CDR3 spans 16 residues. CDR3 sequence (DNA): TGCGCCAGCAGTGCGGACGACAGGGTCCGGGGCACTGAAGCTTTCTTT. It translates to CASSADDRVRGTEAFF.

V is TRBV18 and J is TRBJ1-6; D not resolved. CDR1 KGHSH and CDR2 LQKENI come from the germline V gene. Trimming cost V 2 bases and J 7 bases, with 9 bases left between them. This CDR3 has 14 amino acids. The CDR3 DNA reads as TGTGCCAGCTCACCAGCCGCAAGGAATTCACCCCTCCACTTT. Protein sequence: CASSPAARNSPLHF.

The genes are TRBV11-2 and TRBJ2-7, with D uncertain. Germline CDR1 is SGHAT and CDR2 is FQNNGV. V was cut by 4 bases and J by 2 bases, with 6 bases left in between. The CDR3 runs to 12 residues. In DNA, the CDR3 is TGTGCCAGCAGCTCATTAACCTACGAGCAGTACTTC. It is translated as CASSSLTYEQYF.

The chain is built from TRBV10-3 and TRBJ2-7; D unclear. V was shortened by 2 bases and J by 6 bases, with 14 bases between the two germline ends. Germline V CDR1 and CDR2: ENHRY, SYGVKD. The CDR3 runs to 14 residues. The CDR3 reads CAISEPSTHGEQYF. As DNA, the CDR3 is TGTGCCATCAGTGAGCCCTCGACCCACGGCGAGCAGTACTTC.

CDR3 in amino acids: CASSLQLARAAGNTIYF. Written as DNA, the CDR3 is TGTGCCAGCAGCTTACAACTCGCCAGGGCGGCTGGAAACACCATATATTTT. The chain recombines TRBV7-2 with TRBJ1-3; the D gene is possibly TRBD1 (5 bases). The V gene's germline CDR1 is SGHTA and CDR2 FQGNSA. The CDR3 sequence is 17 residues long. The V and J ends lost 2 bases and 2 bases respectively, with 16 bases between them.

The gene calls are TRBV5-1 and TRBJ2-6, with no clear D. The CDR3 is 16 residues long. V dropped 4 bases and J dropped 2 bases, with 13 bases sitting between them. From germline, CDR1 is SGHRS and CDR2 YFSETQ. CDR3 nucleotides: TGCGCCAGCAGCCCGTACTCAGTACCTGGGGCCAACGTCCTGACTTTC. Protein product: CASSPYSVPGANVLTF.

The chain joins TRBV6-1 to TRBJ1-2; 7 nucleotides line up with TRBD1. CDR3 length: 13 amino acids. Unmatched junction bases numbered 5, after V lost 7 bases and J lost 3 bases. Germline loops: CDR1 MNHNS, CDR2 SASEGT. The CDR3 sequence: CASTQDRDYGYTF. CDR3 bases: TGTGCCAGCACTCAAGACAGGGACTATGGCTACACCTTC.

The rearrangement joins TRBV7-9 to TRBJ1-5, with D maybe TRBD1 (5 bases). Germline lookup yields CDR1 SEHNR and CDR2 FQNEAQ (reference sequence). Trimming stripped 0 bases from V and 12 bases from J, with 15 bases between. The CDR3 has 14 amino acids. For the CDR3, the DNA is TGTGCCAGCAGCTTAGCAAGGGACCGGGCCTTCCAGCATTTT. It specifies CASSLARDRAFQHF.

This sequence joins TRBV4-3 and TRBJ1-4; TRBD1 might be the D (6 bases). Germline CDR1 reads LGHNA; CDR2 reads YSLEER. V lost 2 bases and J 5 bases, leaving 21 bases between the germline ends. This CDR3 is built from 18 residues. The CDR3 region has the DNA TGCGCCAGCAGCCAACAGGGGAAGTGGGGAACCCAGAATGAAAAACTGTTTTTT. It codes for CASSQQGKWGTQNEKLFF.